The 14 T cell receptor beta chains given below trace back to one sample, sequenced in a study of cytomegalovirus exposure and HLA in healthy donors (dated by TCRdb to 2016 to 2017). Receptor libraries were prepared by the immunoSEQ multiplex PCR assay. A mixture of 60 forward primers for TCR Vbeta segments and 13 reverse primers for TCR Jbeta segments was used in the multiplex PCR. What TCRdb holds here is the immuneACCESS table cut down to in-frame rearrangements. Part of the clones is not present; checked against another copy, under half of the missing clones reflect an unresolved V gene, and the others are unexplained. The sample contains tens of thousands of clones, just over 65% of them found a single time. The ten largest clones represent about 10% of the sample. What was sequenced was PBMCs. Source of these receptors: a woman aged 25 to 39 in good health and CMV-seronegative.

The genes are TRBV7-6 and TRBJ1-1, with D tentatively TRBD1 (6 bases). There are 14 residues in the CDR3. Trimming cost V 5 bases and J 4 bases, with 14 bases left between them. The germline CDR1 and CDR2 sequences are SGHVS and FNYEAQ. The CDR3 spells CASSPGQMATEAFF. The CDR3 DNA reads TGTGCCAGCAGCCCCGGACAGATGGCCACTGAAGCTTTCTTT.

V and J are TRBV10-3 and TRBJ1-1, with 8 bases fitting TRBD1. The V gene end was trimmed by 8 bases and the J gene end by 4 bases; junction bases not matched to a gene: 9. This CDR3 region has 14 residues. Germline V gene data show CDR1 as ENHRY and CDR2 as SYGVKD. In DNA, the CDR3 is TGTGCCATCCAGGAAAGAACAGGGGGCACTGAAGCTTTCTTT. It encodes CAIQERTGGTEAFF.

This rearrangement joins TRBV19 to TRBJ1-4, with D perhaps matching TRBD1 (5 bases). CDR3 length equals 14 residues. Germline assignment: CDR1 LNHDA and CDR2 SQIVND (reference sequence). V lost 5 bases, J lost 6 bases, and 13 bases lay in between. The CDR3 here is CASSAPGKDEKLFF. In nucleotides, the CDR3 is TGTGCCAGTAGTGCCCCAGGGAAAGATGAAAAACTGTTTTTT.

The chain combines TRBV27 with TRBJ1-1, with TRBD1 as a possible D gene (5 bases). The germline V gene encodes CDR1 MNHEY and CDR2 SMNVEV (reference sequence). The CDR3 sequence is 15 residues long. Trimming removed 2 bases at V and 2 bases at J, with 12 bases between. This chain's CDR3 is CASSLGTLGNTEAFF. The CDR3 nucleotides read TGTGCCAGCAGTTTAGGGACTCTCGGAAACACTGAAGCTTTCTTT.

This chain links TRBV28 with TRBJ1-4; D is unclear. This CDR3 is 15 amino acids long. Trimming took 5 bases from V and 0 from J, leaving 10 bases between them. Germline V gene sequence: CDR1 MDHEN, CDR2 SYDVKM. CDR3 sequence reads: CASSGGIATNEKLFF. The CDR3 nucleotides read TGTGCCAGCAGTGGAGGGATTGCAACTAATGAAAAACTGTTTTTT.

V is TRBV27 and J is TRBJ2-7, with D perhaps TRBD1 (6 bases). The ends were cut back, 3 bases at V and 1 base at J, with 13 bases in the middle. Germline lookup yields CDR1 MNHEY and CDR2 SMNVEV (reference sequence). The CDR3 is 15 amino acids. Written as DNA, the CDR3 is TGTGCCAGCAGTTTGGGTCAGGGACAATCCTACGAGCAGTACTTC. Protein sequence: CASSLGQGQSYEQYF.

This clone appeared a few times. The V and J genes are TRBV7-9 and TRBJ1-4; D perhaps matches TRBD1 (6 bases). CDR3 length: 16 amino acids. Trimming cost V 2 bases and J 3 bases, with 13 bases left between them. Germline CDR1 SEHNR, CDR2 FQNEAQ (reference sequence). The CDR3 region has the DNA TGTGCCAGCAGCTTACTCGGGGGGCCAGCTAATGAAAAACTGTTTTTT. Its translation is CASSLLGGPANEKLFF.

The rearrangement uses TRBV7-3 and TRBJ1-1; perhaps TRBD1 as D (5 bases). V gave up 4 bases and J gave up 5 bases, with 14 bases separating them. This CDR3 has 14 amino acids. Germline V gives CDR1 SGHTA, CDR2 FQGTGA. The CDR3 loop reads CASSSRRQGTEAFF. For the CDR3, the DNA is TGTGCCAGCAGCTCCAGACGGCAGGGAACTGAAGCTTTCTTT.

This chain connects TRBV5-1 to TRBJ1-1, with unresolved D. The CDR3 covers 12 residues. Trimming removed 2 bases from V and 3 bases from J, with 5 bases in between. CDR1 is SGHRS and CDR2 is YFSETQ in the germline V gene. The CDR3 loop is CASSFSDTEAFF. The CDR3 coding sequence is TGCGCCAGCAGCTTTTCGGACACTGAAGCTTTCTTT.

This clone was counted between two and nine times. The sample carries other DNA sequences with the same CDR3. The chain carries TRBV6-4 and TRBJ2-3, with D perhaps TRBD1 (6 bases). In germline, CDR1 is MRHNA, CDR2 SNTAGT. CDR3 length: 15 amino acids. Deletions cut 2 bases from V and 1 base from J, with 10 bases between. The CDR3: CASSDGTSGTDTQYF. The CDR3 DNA reads TGTGCCAGCAGTGACGGGACATCGGGCACAGATACGCAGTATTTT.

V gene TRBV4-2 combines with J gene TRBJ1-2; D gene uncertain. V was clipped by 0 bases and J by 4 bases, with 9 bases between them. From germline, CDR1 is LGHNA and CDR2 YNFKEQ. The CDR3 is 14 residues long. The DNA of the CDR3 is TGTGCCAGCAGCCAAGACGGAAGCGTCTATGGCTACACCTTC. Amino acids: CASSQDGSVYGYTF.

This clone was detected only a few times. V is TRBV28 and J is TRBJ1-2, with TRBD1 as a possible D gene (6 bases). Germline V CDR1 and CDR2: MDHEN, SYDVKM. V was cut by 8 bases and J by 4 bases, with 20 bases left in between. The CDR3 totals 15 residues. CDR3 residues: CASQQGGGRGYGYTF. DNA for the CDR3: TGTGCCAGCCAACAAGGGGGGGGGCGCGGCTATGGCTACACCTTC.

The J gene is TRBJ2-7, the V gene TRBV5-4, with TRBD1 as a possible D gene (5 bases). CDR3 length: 14 residues. Trimming removed 2 bases at V and 2 bases at J, with 11 bases between. Germline V gene lookup returns CDR1 SGHNT and CDR2 YYREEE (reference sequence). The CDR3 sequence is CASSFSTDAYEQYF. The CDR3 DNA follows: TGTGCCAGCAGCTTCTCGACAGATGCCTACGAGCAGTACTTC.

V and J are TRBV4-1 and TRBJ2-1, with a possible D match to TRBD2 (7 bases). Per the germline V gene, CDR1 is MGHRA and CDR2 is YSYEKL. This CDR3 has 17 amino acids. V lost 0 bases and J 7 bases, leaving 19 bases between the germline ends. DNA for the CDR3: TGCGCCAGCAGCCAAGATTGGCGGGGGCCGAGGGGGAATGAGCAGTTCTTC. This sequence encodes CASSQDWRGPRGNEQFF.